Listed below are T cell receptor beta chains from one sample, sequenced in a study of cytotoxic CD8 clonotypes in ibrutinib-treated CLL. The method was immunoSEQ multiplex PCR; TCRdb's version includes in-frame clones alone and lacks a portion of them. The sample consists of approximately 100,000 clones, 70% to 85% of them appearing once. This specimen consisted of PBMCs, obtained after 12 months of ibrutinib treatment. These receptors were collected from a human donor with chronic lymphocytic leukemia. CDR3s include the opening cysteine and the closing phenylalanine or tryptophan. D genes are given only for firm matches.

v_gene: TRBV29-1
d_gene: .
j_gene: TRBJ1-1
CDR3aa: CSAGDQGAFF
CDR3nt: TGCAGCGCTGGGGACCAAGGGGCTTTCTTT

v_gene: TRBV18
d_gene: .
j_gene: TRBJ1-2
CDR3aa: CASSNRNYGYTF
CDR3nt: TGTGCCAGCTCAAATCGGAACTATGGCTACACCTTC

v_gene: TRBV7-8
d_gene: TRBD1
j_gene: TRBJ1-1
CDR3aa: CASSWGTGGAGTEAFF
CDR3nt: TGTGCCAGCAGCTGGGGGACAGGGGGCGCGGGCACTGAAGCTTTCTTT

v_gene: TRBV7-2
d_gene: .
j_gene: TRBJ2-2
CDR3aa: CASSFADTGELFF
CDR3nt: TGTGCCAGCAGCTTTGCCGACACCGGGGAGCTGTTTTTT

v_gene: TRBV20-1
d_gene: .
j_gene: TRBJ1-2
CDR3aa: CSAKESPGYTF
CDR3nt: TGCAGTGCTAAAGAATCCCCTGGCTACACCTTC

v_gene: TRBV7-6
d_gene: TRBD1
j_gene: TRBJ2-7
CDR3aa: CASSLDGTGARDEQYF
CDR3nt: TGTGCCAGCAGCTTAGACGGGACAGGGGCGAGGGACGAGCAGTACTTC

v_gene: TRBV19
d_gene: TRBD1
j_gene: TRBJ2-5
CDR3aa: CASSRDRQETQYF
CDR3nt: TGTGCCAGTAGTAGGGACAGGCAAGAGACCCAGTACTTC

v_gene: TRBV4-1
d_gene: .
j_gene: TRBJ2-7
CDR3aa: CASSHLSYEQYF
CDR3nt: TGCGCCAGCAGCCATCTCTCCTACGAGCAGTACTTC

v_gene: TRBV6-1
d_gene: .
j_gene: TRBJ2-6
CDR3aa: CASSERGRVSGANVLTF
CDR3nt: TGTGCCAGCAGTGAACGGGGACGGGTATCTGGGGCCAACGTCCTGACTTTC

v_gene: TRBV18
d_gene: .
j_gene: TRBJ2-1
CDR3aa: CASSPRGGDNEQFF
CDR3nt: TGTGCCAGCTCACCACGGGGCGGGGACAATGAGCAGTTCTTC